This T cell receptor beta chain came from a study of control samples from healthy donors and cancer patients. The CDR3 contains 16 residues. Trimming shortened V by 0 bases and J by 1 base, and 10 bases separated the two germline ends. Germline CDR1 MNHNY, CDR2 SVGAGI (reference sequence). The method was immunoSEQ multiplex PCR; TCRdb's version includes in-frame clones alone and lacks a portion of them. The sample lists fewer than 90,000 clones, about 88% seen once, with around 6% in the top ten. Sequenced: blood. This TCR was sampled from a woman aged 50 to 60 in good health. The V gene is TRBV6-6, the J gene TRBJ1-5; a possible D gene is TRBD1 (6 bases). The CDR3 region has the DNA TGTGCCAGCAGTTACTCAAGACAGGCCAGCAATCAGCCCCAGCATTTT. Amino acids: CASSYSRQASNQPQHF.